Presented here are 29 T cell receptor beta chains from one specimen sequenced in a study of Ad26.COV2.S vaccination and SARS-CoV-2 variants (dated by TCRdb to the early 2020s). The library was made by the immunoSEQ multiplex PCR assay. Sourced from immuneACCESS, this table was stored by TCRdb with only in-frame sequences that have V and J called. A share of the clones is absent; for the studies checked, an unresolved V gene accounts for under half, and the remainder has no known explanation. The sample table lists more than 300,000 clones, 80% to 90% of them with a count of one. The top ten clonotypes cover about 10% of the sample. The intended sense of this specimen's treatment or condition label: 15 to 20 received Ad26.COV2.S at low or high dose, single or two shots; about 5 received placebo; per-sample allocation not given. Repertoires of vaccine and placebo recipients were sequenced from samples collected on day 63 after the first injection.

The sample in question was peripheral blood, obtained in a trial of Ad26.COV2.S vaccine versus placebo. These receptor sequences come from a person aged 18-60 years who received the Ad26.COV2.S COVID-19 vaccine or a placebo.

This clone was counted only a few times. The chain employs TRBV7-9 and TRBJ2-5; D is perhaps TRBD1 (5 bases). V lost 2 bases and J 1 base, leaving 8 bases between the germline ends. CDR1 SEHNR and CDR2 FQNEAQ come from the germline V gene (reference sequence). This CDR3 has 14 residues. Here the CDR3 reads CASSLTGSQETQYF. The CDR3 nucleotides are TGTGCCAGCAGCTTAACAGGTTCCCAAGAGACCCAGTACTTC.

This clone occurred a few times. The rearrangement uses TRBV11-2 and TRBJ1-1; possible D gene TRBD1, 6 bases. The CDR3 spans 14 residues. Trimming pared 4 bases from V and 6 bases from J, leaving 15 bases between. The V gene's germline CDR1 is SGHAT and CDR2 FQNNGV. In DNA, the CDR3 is TGTGCCAGCAGCTCACTTTCAGGGGTCGCTGAAGCTTTCTTT. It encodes CASSSLSGVAEAFF.

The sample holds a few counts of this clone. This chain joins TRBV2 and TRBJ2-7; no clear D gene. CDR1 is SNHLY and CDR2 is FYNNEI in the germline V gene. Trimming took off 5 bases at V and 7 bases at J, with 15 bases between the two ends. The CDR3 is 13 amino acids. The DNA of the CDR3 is TGTGCCAGCAGTCTTTATTCCTGGTGGGAGCAGTACTTC. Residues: CASSLYSWWEQYF.

The CDR3 here is CASSQEGVGVRGTQYF. CDR3 nucleotide sequence: TGCGCCAGCAGCCAAGAGGGAGTGGGGGTTCGGGGGACCCAGTACTTC. The chain combines TRBV4-3 with TRBJ2-5; D may match TRBD1 or TRBD2 (5 bases each). The CDR3 is made up of 16 amino acids. Germline loops: CDR1 LGHNA, CDR2 YSLEER. V lost 0 bases, J lost 7 bases, and 18 bases lay in between.

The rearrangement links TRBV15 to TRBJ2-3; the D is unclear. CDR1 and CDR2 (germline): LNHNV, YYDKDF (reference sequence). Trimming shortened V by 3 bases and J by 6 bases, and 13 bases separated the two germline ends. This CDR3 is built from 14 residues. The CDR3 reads CATSSRVETDTQYF. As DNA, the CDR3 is TGTGCCACCAGCAGTCGTGTTGAGACTGATACGCAGTATTTT.

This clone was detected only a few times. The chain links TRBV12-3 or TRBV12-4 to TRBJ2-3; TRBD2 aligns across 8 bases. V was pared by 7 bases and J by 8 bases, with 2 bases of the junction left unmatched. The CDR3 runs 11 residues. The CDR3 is CASTREGTQYF. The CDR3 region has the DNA TGTGCCAGCACCCGGGAGGGTACGCAGTATTTT.

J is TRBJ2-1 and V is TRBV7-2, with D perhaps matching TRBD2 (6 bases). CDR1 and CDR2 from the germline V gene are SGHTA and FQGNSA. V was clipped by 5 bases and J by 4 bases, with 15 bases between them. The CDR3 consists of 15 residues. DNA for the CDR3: TGTGCCAGCAGCGCACTATTAGCGGCTTACAATGAGCAGTTCTTC. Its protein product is CASSALLAAYNEQFF.

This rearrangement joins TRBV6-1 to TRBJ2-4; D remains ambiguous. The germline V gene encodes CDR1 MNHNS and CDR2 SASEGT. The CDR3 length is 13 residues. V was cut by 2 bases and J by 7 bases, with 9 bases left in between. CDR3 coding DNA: TGTGCCAGCAGTGAAACGGCCGGGAACATTCAGTACTTC. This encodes CASSETAGNIQYF.

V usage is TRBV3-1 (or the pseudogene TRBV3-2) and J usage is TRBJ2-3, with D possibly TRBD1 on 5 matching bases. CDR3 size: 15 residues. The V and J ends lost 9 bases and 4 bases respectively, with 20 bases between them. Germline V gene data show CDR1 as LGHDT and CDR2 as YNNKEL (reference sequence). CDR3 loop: CASSSKGRVADTQYF. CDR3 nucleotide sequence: TGTGCCAGTTCCTCAAAGGGCAGGGTGGCAGATACGCAGTATTTT.

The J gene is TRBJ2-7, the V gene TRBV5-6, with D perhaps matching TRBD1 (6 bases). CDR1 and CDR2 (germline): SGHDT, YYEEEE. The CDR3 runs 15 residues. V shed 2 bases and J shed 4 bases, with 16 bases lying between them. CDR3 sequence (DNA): TGTGCCAGCAGCTTAACAGGGATGATGGGGTACGAGCAGTACTTC. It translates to CASSLTGMMGYEQYF.

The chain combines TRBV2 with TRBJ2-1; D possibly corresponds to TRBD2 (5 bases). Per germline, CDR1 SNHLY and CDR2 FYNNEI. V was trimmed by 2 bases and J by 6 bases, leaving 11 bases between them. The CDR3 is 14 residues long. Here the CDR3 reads CASSERGSSNEQFF. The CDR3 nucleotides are TGTGCCAGCAGTGAACGGGGTAGTAGCAATGAGCAGTTCTTC. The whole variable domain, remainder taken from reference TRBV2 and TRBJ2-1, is EPEVTQTPSHQVTQMGQEVILRCVPISNHLYFYWYRQILGQKVEFLVSFYNNEISEKSEIFDDQFSVERPDGSNFTLKIRSTKLEDSAMYFCASSERGSSNEQFFGPGTRLTVL.

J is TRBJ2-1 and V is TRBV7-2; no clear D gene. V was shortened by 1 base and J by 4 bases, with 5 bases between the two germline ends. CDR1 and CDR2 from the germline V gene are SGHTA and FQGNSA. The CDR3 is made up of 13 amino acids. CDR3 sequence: CASSLEEYNEQFF. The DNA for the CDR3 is TGTGCCAGCAGCTTAGAGGAATACAATGAGCAGTTCTTC.

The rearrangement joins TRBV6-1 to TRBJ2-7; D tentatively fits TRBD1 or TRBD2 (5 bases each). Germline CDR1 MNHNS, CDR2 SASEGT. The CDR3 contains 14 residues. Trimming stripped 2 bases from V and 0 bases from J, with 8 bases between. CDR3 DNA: TGTGCCAGCAGTGAATGGGGGTCCTCCTACGAGCAGTACTTC. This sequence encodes CASSEWGSSYEQYF.

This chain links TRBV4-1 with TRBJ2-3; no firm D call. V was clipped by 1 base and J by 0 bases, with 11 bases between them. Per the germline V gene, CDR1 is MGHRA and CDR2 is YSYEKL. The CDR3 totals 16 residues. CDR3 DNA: TGCGCCAGCAGCCAAGTCGTTGGGTTGAGCACAGATACGCAGTATTTT. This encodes CASSQVVGLSTDTQYF.

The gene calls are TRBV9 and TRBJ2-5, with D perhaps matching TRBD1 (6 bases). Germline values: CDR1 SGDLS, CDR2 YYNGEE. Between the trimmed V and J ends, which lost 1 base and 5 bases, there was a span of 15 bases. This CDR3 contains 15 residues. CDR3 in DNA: TGTGCCAGCAGCGTAATTTGGGGGCAGGGGGAGACCCAGTACTTC. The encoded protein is CASSVIWGQGETQYF.

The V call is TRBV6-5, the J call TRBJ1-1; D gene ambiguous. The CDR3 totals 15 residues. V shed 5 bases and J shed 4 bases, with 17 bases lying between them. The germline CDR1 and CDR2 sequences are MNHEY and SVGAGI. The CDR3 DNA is TGTGCCAGCAGTCTTCGAGGTGTTAGAGGCACTGAAGCTTTCTTT. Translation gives CASSLRGVRGTEAFF.

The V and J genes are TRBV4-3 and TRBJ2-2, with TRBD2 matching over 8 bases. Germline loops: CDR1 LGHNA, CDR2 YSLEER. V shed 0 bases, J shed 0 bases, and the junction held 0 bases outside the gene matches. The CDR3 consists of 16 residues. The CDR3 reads CASSQELAANTGELFF. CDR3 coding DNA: TGCGCCAGCAGCCAAGAACTAGCGGCGAACACCGGGGAGCTGTTTTTT.

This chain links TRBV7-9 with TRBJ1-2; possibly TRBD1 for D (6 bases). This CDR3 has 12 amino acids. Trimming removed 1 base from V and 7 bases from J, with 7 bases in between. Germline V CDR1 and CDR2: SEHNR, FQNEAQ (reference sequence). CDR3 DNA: TGTGCCAGCAGCTTAGAACAGGGTGGCTACACCTTC. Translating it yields CASSLEQGGYTF.

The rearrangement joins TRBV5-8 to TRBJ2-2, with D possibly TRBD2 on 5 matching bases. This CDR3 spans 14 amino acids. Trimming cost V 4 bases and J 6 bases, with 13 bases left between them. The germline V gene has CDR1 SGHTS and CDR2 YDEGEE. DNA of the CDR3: TGTGCCAGCAGCCCAGCCCTAGCAGCCGGGGAGCTGTTTTTT. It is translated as CASSPALAAGELFF. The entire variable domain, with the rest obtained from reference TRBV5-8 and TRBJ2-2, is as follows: EAGVTQSPTHLIKTRGQQATLRCSPISGHTSVYWYQQALGLGLQFLLWYDEGEERNRGNFPPRFSGRQFPNYSSELNVNALELEDSALYLCASSPALAAGELFFGEGSRLTVL.

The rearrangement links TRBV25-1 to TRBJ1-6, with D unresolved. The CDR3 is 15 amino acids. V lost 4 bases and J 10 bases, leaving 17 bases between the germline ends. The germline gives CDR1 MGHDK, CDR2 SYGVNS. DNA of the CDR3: TGTGCCAGCAGTGCCGGCGTATTCGGACTGTCACCCCTCCACTTT. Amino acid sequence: CASSAGVFGLSPLHF.

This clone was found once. The CDR3 spells CASRVAAGIPDTQYF. The CDR3 DNA follows: TGTGCCAGTAGGGTGGCAGCGGGAATACCAGATACGCAGTATTTT. The V call is TRBV19, the J call TRBJ2-3; 7 nucleotides match TRBD2. The CDR3 totals 15 residues. The V segment lost 6 bases and the J segment 4 bases; nucleotides outside the gene matches: 10. The germline CDR1 and CDR2 sequences are LNHDA and SQIVND (reference sequence).

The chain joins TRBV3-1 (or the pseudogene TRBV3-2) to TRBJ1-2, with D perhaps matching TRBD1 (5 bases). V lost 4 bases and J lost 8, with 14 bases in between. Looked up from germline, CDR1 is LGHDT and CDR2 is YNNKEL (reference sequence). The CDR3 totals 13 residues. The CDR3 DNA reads TGTGCCAGCAGCCCCCGAAGGGGCTGGGGCTACACCTTC. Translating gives CASSPRRGWGYTF.

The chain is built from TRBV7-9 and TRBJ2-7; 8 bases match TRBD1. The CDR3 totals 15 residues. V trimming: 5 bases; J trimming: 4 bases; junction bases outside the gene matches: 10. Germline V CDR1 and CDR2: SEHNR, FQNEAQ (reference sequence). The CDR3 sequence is CASSENNRGSYEQYF. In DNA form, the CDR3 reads TGTGCCAGCAGCGAAAATAACAGGGGGTCATACGAGCAGTACTTC.

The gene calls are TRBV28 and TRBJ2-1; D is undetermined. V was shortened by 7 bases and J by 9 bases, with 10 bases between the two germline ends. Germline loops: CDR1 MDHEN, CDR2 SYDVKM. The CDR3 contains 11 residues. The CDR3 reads CASTLTGEQFF. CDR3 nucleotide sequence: TGTGCCAGCACTCTTACGGGTGAGCAGTTCTTC.

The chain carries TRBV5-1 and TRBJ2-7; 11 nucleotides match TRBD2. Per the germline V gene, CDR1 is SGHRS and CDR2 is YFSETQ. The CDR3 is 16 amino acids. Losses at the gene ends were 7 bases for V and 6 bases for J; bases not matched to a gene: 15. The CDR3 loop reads CASFQGISGGAGEQYF. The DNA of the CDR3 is TGCGCCAGCTTCCAGGGTATTAGCGGGGGGGCCGGCGAGCAGTACTTC.

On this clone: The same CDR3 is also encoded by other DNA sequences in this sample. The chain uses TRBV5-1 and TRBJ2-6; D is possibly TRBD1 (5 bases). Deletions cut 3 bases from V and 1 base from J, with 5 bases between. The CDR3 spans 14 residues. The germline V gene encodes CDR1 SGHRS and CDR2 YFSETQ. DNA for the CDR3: TGCGCCAGCAGCTCAGGGTCTGGGGCCAACGTCCTGACTTTC. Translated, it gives CASSSGSGANVLTF.

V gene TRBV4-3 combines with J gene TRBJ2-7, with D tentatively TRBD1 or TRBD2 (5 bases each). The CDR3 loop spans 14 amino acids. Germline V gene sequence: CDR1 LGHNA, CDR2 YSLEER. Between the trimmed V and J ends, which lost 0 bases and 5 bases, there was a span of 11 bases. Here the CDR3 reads CASSQDPGRNEQYF. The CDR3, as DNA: TGCGCCAGCAGCCAAGATCCGGGGCGCAACGAGCAGTACTTC.

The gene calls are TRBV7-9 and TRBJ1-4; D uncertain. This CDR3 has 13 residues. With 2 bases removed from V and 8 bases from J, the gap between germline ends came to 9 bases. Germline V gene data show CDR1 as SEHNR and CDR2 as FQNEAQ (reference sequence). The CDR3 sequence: CASSLWGGEKLFF. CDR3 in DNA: TGTGCCAGCAGCTTATGGGGAGGAGAAAAACTGTTTTTT.

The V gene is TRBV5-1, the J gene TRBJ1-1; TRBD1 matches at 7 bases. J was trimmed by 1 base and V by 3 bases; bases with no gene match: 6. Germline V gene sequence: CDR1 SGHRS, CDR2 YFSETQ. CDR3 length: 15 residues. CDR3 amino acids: CASSSTGAGNTEAFF. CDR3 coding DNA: TGCGCCAGCAGCTCCACAGGGGCGGGGAACACTGAAGCTTTCTTT.